This is a list of T cell receptor beta chains from one sample in a study of early T cells in non-severe SARS-CoV-2 infection. In TCRdb, the 5' RACE reads were re-called with MiXCR into one record per CDR3 protein. The sample holds roughly 42,000 distinct CDR3 sequences, about 12% seen once. The specimen sequenced was whole blood. These receptors came from an adult who was a healthcare worker with PCR-confirmed SARS-CoV-2 infection or an uninfected control (not recorded which). CDR3s include the opening cysteine and the closing phenylalanine or tryptophan. A D gene is named only where the DNA matches it firmly. Clone size is not always given. Where it is, it says once, few, many or a class for expanded clones.

j_gene: TRBJ2-5
d_gene: TRBD1
abundance: NA
v_gene: TRBV5-1
CDR3aa: CASSMTGVSPPAQETQYF
CDR3nt: TGCGCCAGCAGCATGACAGGGGTCTCCCCCCCCGCTCAAGAGACCCAGTACTTC

j_gene: TRBJ1-2
d_gene: NA
abundance: NA
v_gene: TRBV29-1
CDR3aa: CSVEDVVSRVGYTF
CDR3nt: TGCAGCGTTGAAGACGTTGTCTCCCGGGTTGGCTACACCTTC

j_gene: TRBJ2-7
d_gene: TRBD2
abundance: NA
v_gene: TRBV6-2/TRBV6-3
CDR3aa: CASSFLSPGGDEQYF
CDR3nt: TGTGCCAGCAGTTTCCTATCACCGGGAGGCGACGAGCAGTACTTC

j_gene: TRBJ2-6
d_gene: NA
abundance: NA
v_gene: TRBV12-3/TRBV12-4
CDR3aa: CASSYSGANVLTF
CDR3nt: TGTGCCAGCAGCTACTCTGGGGCCAACGTCCTGACTTTC

j_gene: TRBJ1-1
d_gene: NA
abundance: many
v_gene: TRBV4-3
CDR3aa: CASSQELFVKNTEAFF
CDR3nt: TGCGCCAGCAGCCAAGAATTATTTGTGAAGAACACTGAAGCTTTCTTT

j_gene: TRBJ2-3
d_gene: NA
abundance: many
v_gene: TRBV6-6
CDR3aa: CASSGSSRPDTQYF
CDR3nt: TGTGCCAGCAGTGGGAGCAGCCGACCAGATACGCAGTATTTT

j_gene: TRBJ2-7
d_gene: NA
abundance: NA
v_gene: TRBV7-3
CDR3aa: CASSLGMGEEQYF
CDR3nt: TGTGCCAGCAGCTTAGGGATGGGAGAGGAGCAGTACTTC

j_gene: TRBJ1-1
d_gene: NA
abundance: NA
v_gene: TRBV6-5
CDR3aa: CASSYSQSSTEAFF
CDR3nt: TGTGCCAGCAGTTACTCCCAGTCGAGCACTGAAGCTTTCTTT

j_gene: TRBJ1-4
d_gene: NA
abundance: many
v_gene: TRBV2
CDR3aa: CASSRIRDLREKLFF
CDR3nt: TGTGCCAGCAGTCGGATCCGGGACTTGAGGGAAAAACTGTTTTTT

j_gene: TRBJ2-1
d_gene: NA
abundance: many
v_gene: TRBV3-1
CDR3aa: CASSPLNANEQFF
CDR3nt: TGTGCCAGCAGCCCCCTTAACGCCAATGAGCAGTTCTTC

j_gene: TRBJ2-5
d_gene: NA
abundance: many
v_gene: TRBV20-1
CDR3aa: CSALKHEAETQYF
CDR3nt: TGCAGTGCCCTCAAACACGAAGCAGAGACCCAGTACTTC

j_gene: TRBJ1-6
d_gene: NA
abundance: NA
v_gene: TRBV7-2
CDR3aa: CASSPQSSGRNSPLHF
CDR3nt: TGTGCCAGCAGCCCTCAATCTTCCGGACGGAATTCACCCCTCCACTTT

j_gene: TRBJ2-5
d_gene: NA
abundance: many
v_gene: TRBV6-1
CDR3aa: CASSEDRILQETRYF
CDR3nt: TGTGCCAGCAGTGAAGACAGGATTCTTCAAGAGACCCGGTACTTC

j_gene: TRBJ2-1
d_gene: TRBD1
abundance: many
v_gene: TRBV10-3
CDR3aa: CAIRKTGEYNEQFF
CDR3nt: TGTGCCATCAGAAAGACAGGGGAGTACAATGAGCAGTTCTTC

j_gene: TRBJ2-5
d_gene: NA
abundance: NA
v_gene: TRBV12-3/TRBV12-4
CDR3aa: CASTSIRGAQETQYF
CDR3nt: TGTGCCAGCACCTCTATACGGGGAGCCCAGGAGACCCAGTACTTC

j_gene: TRBJ2-2
d_gene: NA
abundance: many
v_gene: TRBV7-2
CDR3aa: CASSLGITNTGELFF
CDR3nt: TGTGCCAGCAGCCTCGGGATTACGAACACCGGGGAGCTGTTTTTT

j_gene: TRBJ2-5
d_gene: NA
abundance: many
v_gene: TRBV7-2
CDR3aa: CASSPGDPGQETQYF
CDR3nt: TGTGCCAGCAGCCCCGGGGATCCCGGTCAAGAGACCCAGTACTTC

j_gene: TRBJ2-5
d_gene: NA
abundance: NA
v_gene: TRBV11-2
CDR3aa: CASSLAIGVGARGQRGETQYF
CDR3nt: TGTGCCAGCAGCTTAGCGATAGGCGTAGGAGCGAGGGGCCAACGTGGAGAGACCCAGTACTTC

j_gene: TRBJ2-3
d_gene: TRBD2
abundance: NA
v_gene: TRBV7-2
CDR3aa: CASSLAGPTDTQYF
CDR3nt: TGTGCCAGCTCACTAGCGGGACCCACAGATACGCAGTATTTT

j_gene: TRBJ2-5
d_gene: NA
abundance: many
v_gene: TRBV7-2
CDR3aa: CASSLSVSSAQETQYF
CDR3nt: TGTGCCAGCAGCCTTAGCGTGTCTAGCGCTCAAGAGACCCAGTACTTC

j_gene: TRBJ1-6
d_gene: NA
abundance: many
v_gene: TRBV30
CDR3aa: CAWSDGSSYNSPLHF
CDR3nt: TGTGCCTGGTCGGACGGAAGCTCCTATAATTCACCCCTCCACTTT